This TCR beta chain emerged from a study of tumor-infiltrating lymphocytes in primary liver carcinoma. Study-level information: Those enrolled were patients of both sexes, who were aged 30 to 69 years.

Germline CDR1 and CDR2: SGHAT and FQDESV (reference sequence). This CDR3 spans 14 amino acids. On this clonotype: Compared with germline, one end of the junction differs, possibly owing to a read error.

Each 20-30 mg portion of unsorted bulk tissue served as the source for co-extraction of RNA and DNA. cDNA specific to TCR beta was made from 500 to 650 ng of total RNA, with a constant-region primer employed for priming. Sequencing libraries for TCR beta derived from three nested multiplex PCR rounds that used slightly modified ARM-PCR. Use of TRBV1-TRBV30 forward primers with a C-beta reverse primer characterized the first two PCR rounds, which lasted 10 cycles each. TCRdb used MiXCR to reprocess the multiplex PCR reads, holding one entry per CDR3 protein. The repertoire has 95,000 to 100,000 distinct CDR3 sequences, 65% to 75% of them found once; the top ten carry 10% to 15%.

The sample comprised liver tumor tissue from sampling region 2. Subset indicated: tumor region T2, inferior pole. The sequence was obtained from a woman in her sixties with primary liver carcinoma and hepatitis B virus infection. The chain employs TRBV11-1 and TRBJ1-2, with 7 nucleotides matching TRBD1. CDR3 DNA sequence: TGCGAGAGCAGCTCGGGACAGTACCCGCATGGCTACACCTTC. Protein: CESSSGQYPHGYTF.